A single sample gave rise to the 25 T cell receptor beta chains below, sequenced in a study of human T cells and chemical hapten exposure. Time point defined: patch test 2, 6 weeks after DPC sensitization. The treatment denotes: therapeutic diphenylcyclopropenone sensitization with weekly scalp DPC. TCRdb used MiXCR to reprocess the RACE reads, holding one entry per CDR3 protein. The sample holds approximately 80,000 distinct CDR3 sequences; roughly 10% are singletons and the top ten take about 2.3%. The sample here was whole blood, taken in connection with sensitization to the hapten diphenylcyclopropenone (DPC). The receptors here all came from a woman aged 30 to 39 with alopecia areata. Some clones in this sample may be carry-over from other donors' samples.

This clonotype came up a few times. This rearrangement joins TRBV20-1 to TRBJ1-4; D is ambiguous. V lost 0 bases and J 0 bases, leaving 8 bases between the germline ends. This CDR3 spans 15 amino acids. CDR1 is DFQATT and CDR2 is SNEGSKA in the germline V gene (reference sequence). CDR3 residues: CSARDVTPTNEKLFF. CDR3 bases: TGCAGTGCTAGAGATGTAACTCCAACTAATGAAAAACTGTTTTTT.

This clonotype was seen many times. DNA of the CDR3: TGTGCCAGCTCACCGCCTAGCGGGAAGGAGAATGAGCAGTTCTTC. Translating gives CASSPPSGKENEQFF. The rearrangement links TRBV18 to TRBJ2-1; the match to TRBD2 covers 9 bases. Per the germline V gene, CDR1 is KGHSH and CDR2 is LQKENI. With V trimmed by 3 bases and J by 7 bases, 7 bases remained unmatched. The CDR3 has 15 residues.

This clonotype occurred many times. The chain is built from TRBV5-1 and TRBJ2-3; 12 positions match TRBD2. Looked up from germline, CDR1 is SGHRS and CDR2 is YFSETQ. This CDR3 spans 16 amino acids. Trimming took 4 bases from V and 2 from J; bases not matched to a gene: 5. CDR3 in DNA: TGCGCCAGCAGCGCGGGGACTAGCGGGTACACAGATACGCAGTATTTT. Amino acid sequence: CASSAGTSGYTDTQYF.

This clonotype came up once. The DNA for the CDR3 is TGTGCCAGCAGCTTTATGAACAGCGAAGCTTTCTTT. Its translation is CASSFMNSEAFF. This chain joins TRBV7-2 and TRBJ1-1; D is unresolved. The V gene lost 3 bases and the J gene lost 8 bases, with 10 bases spanning the gap. The germline CDR1 and CDR2 sequences are SGHTA and FQGNSA. The CDR3 runs 12 residues.

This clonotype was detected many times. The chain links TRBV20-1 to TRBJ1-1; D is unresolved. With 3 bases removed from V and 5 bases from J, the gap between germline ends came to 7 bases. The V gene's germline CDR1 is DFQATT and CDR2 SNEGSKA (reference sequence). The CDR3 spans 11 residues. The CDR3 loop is CSAREVTEAFF. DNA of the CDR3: TGCAGTGCTAGGGAGGTAACTGAAGCTTTCTTT.

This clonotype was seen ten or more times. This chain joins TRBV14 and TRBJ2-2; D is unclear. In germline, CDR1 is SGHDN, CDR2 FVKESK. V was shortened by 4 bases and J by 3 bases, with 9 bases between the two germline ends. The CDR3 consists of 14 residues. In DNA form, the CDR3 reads TGTGCCAGCAGCCTCCGACTTGACACCGGGGAGCTGTTTTTT. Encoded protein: CASSLRLDTGELFF. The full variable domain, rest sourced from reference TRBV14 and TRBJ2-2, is EAGVTQFPSHSVIEKGQTVTLRCDPISGHDNLYWYRRVMGKEIKFLLHFVKESKQDESGMPNNRFLAERTGGTYSTLKVQPAELEDSGVYFCASSLRLDTGELFFGEGSRLTVL.

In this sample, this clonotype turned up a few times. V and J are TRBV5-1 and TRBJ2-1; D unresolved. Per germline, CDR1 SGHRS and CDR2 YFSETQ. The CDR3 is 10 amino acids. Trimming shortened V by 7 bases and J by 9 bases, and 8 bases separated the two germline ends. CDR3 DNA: TGCGCCAGCCCTCCCCGTGAGCAGTTCTTC. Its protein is CASPPREQFF.

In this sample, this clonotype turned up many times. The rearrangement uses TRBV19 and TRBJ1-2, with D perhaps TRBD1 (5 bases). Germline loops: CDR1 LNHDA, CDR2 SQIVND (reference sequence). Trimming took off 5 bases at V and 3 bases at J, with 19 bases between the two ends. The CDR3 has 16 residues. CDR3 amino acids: CASSSHGAQGDYGYTF. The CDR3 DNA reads TGTGCCAGTAGTTCCCACGGGGCCCAAGGAGACTATGGCTACACCTTC.

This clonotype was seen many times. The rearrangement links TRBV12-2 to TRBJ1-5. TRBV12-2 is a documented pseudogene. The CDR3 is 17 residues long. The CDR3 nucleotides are TGTGCAAGTCGCTCCGAGCGGGTGTCGTTCGGTAATCAGCCCCAGCATTTT. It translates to CASRSERVSFGNQPQHF.

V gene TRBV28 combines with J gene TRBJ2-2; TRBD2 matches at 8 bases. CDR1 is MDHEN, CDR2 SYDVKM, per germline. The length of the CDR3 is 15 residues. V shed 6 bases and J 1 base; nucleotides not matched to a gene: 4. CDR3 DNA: TGTGCCAGCAGCCCGGGGGGGCTGAACACCGGGGAGCTGTTTTTT. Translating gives CASSPGGLNTGELFF.

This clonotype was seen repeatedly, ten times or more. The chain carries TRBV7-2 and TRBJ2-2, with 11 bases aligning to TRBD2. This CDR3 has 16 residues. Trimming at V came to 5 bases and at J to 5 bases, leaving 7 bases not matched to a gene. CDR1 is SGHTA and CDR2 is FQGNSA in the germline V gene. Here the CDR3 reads CASSAALAGVTGELFF. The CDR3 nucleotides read TGTGCCAGCAGCGCCGCACTAGCGGGAGTTACCGGGGAGCTGTTTTTT. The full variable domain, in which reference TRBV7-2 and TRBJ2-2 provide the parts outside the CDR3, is GAGVSQSPSNKVTEKGKDVELRCDPISGHTALYWYRQSLGQGLEFLIYFQGNSAPDKSGLPSDRFSAERTGGSVSTLTIQRTQQEDSAVYLCASSAALAGVTGELFFGEGSRLTVL.

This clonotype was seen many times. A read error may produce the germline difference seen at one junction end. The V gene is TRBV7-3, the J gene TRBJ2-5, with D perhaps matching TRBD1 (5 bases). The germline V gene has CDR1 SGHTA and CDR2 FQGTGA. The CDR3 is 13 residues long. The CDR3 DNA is TGTGCCAGCAGCGTAACAGGAACGGGGACCCAGTACTTC. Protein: CASSVTGTGTQYF.

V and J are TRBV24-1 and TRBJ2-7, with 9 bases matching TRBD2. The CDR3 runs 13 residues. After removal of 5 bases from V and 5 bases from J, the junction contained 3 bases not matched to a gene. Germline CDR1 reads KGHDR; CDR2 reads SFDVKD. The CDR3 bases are TGTGCCACCAGTGCTAGCGGGACCGACGAGCAGTACTTC. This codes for CATSASGTDEQYF.

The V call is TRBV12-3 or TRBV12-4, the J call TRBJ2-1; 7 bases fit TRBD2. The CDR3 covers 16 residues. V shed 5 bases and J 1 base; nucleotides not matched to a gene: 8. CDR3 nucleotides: TGTGCCAGCAGTCTCGCCTGGCGGGGGTCCTACAATGAGCAGTTCTTC. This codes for CASSLAWRGSYNEQFF.

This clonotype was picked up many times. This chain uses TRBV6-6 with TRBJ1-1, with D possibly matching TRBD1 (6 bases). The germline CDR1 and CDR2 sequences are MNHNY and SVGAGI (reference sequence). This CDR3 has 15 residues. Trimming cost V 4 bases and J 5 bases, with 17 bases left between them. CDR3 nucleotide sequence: TGTGCCAGCAGTTGGATGGGGGGCGCGGGTACTGAAGCTTTCTTT. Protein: CASSWMGGAGTEAFF.

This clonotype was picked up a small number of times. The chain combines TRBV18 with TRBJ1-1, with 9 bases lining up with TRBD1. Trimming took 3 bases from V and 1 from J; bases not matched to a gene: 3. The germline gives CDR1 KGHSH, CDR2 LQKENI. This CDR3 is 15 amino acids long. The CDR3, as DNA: TGTGCCAGCTCACCCGGGGACAGGGAGAACACTGAAGCTTTCTTT. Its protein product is CASSPGDRENTEAFF.

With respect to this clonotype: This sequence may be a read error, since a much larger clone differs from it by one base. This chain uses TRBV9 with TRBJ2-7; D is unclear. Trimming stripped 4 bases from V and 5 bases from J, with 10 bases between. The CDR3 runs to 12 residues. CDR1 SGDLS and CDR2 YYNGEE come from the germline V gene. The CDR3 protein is CASSTNGNEQYF. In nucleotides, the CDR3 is TGTGCCAGCAGCACAAACGGTAACGAGCAGTACTTC.

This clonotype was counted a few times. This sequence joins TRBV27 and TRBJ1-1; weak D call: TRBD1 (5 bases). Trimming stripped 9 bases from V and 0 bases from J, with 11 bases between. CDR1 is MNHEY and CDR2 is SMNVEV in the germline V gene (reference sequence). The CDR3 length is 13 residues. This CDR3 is CASRDGVNTEAFF. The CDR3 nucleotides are TGTGCCAGTCGGGACGGAGTGAACACTGAAGCTTTCTTT.

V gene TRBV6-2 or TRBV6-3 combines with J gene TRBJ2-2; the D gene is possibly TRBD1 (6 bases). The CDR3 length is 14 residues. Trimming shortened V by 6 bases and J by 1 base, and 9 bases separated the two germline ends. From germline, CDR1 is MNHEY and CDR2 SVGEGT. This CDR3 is CASRGTMNTGELFF. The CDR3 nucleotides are TGTGCCAGCAGAGGGACAATGAACACCGGGGAGCTGTTTTTT.

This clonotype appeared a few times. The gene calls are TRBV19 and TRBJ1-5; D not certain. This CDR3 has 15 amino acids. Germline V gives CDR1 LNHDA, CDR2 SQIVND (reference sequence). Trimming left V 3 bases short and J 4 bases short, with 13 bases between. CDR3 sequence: CASSIGDTLNQPQHF. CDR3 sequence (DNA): TGTGCCAGTAGTATCGGAGACACCCTAAATCAGCCCCAGCATTTT.

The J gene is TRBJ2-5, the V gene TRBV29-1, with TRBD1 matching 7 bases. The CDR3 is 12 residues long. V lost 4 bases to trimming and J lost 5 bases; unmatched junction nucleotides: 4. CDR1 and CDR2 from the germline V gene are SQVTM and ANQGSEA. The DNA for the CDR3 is TGCAGCGTTGGACCGGGACAGGAGACCCAGTACTTC. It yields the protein CSVGPGQETQYF.

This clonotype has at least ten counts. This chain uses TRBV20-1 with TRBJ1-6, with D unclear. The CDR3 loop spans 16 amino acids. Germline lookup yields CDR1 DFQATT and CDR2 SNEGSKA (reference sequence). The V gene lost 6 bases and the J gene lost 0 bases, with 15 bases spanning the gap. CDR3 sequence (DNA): TGCAGTGCCCCCAACCCAGCGAGCTCCTATAATTCACCCCTCCACTTT. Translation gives CSAPNPASSYNSPLHF.

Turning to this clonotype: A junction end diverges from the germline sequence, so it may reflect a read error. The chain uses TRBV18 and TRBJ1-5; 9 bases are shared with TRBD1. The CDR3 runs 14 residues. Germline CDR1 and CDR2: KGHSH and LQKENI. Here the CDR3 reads CASSKGQGNQPRHF. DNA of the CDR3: TGTGCCAGCTCAAAGGGACAGGGAAATCAGCCCCGGCATTTT.

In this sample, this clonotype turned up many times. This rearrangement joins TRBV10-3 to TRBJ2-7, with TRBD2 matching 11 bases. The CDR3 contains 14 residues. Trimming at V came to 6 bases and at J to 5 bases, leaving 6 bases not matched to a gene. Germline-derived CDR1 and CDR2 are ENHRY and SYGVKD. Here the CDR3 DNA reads TGTGCCATCAGGAAGACTAGCGGGGTGGACGAGCAGTACTTC. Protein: CAIRKTSGVDEQYF.

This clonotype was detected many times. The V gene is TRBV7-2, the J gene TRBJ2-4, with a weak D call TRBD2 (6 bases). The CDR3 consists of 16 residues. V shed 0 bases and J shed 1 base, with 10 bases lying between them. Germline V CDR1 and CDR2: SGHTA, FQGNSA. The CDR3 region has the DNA TGTGCCAGCAGCTTAGCGGGGAGGTTGGCCAAAAACATTCAGTACTTC. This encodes CASSLAGRLAKNIQYF. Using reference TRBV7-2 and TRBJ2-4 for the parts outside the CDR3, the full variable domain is GAGVSQSPSNKVTEKGKDVELRCDPISGHTALYWYRQSLGQGLEFLIYFQGNSAPDKSGLPSDRFSAERTGGSVSTLTIQRTQQEDSAVYLCASSLAGRLAKNIQYFGAGTRLSVL.